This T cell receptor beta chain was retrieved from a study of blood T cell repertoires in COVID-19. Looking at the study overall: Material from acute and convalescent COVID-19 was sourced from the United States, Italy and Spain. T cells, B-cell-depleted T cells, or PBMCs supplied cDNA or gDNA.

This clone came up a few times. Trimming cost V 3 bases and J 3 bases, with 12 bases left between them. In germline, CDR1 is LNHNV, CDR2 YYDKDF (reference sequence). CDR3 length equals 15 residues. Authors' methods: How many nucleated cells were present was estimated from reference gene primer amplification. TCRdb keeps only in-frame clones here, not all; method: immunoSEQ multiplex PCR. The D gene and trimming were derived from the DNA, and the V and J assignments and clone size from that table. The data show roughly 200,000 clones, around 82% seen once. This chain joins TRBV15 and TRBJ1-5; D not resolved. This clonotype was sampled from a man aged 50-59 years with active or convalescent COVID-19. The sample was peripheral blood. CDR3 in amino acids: CATSSGGVVNQPQHF. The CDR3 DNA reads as TGTGCCACCAGCAGTGGCGGGGTGGTCAATCAGCCCCAGCATTTT.